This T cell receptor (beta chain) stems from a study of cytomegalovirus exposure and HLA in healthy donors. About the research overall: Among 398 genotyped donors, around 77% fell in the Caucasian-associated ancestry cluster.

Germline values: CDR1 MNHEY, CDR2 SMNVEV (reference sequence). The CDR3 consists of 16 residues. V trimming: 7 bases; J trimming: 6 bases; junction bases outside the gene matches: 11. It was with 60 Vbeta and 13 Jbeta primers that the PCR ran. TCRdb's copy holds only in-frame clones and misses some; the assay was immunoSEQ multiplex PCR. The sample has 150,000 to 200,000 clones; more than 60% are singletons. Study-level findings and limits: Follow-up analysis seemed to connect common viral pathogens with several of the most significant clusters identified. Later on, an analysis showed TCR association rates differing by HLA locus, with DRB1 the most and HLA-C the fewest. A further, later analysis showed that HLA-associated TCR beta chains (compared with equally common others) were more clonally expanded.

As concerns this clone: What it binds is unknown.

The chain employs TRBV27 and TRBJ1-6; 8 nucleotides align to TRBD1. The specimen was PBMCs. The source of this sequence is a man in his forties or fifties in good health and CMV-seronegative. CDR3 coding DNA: TGTGCCAGCACCACCGGGACAGGCCCTATTAATTCACCCCTCCACTTT. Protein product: CASTTGTGPINSPLHF.